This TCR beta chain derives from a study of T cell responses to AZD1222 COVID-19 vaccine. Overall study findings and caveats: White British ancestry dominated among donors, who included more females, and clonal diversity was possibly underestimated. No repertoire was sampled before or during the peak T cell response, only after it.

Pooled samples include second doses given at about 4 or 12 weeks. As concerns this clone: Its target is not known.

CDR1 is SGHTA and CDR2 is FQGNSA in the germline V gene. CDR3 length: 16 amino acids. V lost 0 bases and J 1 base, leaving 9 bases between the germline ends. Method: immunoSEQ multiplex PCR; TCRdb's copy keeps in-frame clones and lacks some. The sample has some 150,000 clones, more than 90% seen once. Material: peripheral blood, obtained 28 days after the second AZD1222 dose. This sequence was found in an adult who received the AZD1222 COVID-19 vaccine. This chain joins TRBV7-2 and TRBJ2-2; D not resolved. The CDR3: CASSLAYRMNTGELFF. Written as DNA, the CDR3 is TGTGCCAGCAGCTTAGCTTATCGGATGAACACCGGGGAGCTGTTTTTT.